One T cell receptor (beta chain) is described in this entry. The PCR used 60 Vbeta and 13 Jbeta primers. Sequenced by immunoSEQ multiplex PCR; TCRdb stores in-frame clones only, minus some. The sample has around 67,000 clones, less than 70% seen once. The CDR3 has 16 amino acids. The V segment lost 7 bases and the J segment 6 bases; nucleotides outside the gene matches: 13. CDR1 and CDR2 (germline): SGHAT, FQNNGV. This record comes from a study of cytomegalovirus exposure and HLA in healthy donors. The gene calls are TRBV11-2 and TRBJ2-1; 9 bases line up with TRBD1. The sequenced sample consisted of PBMCs. The TCR comes from a woman between 45 and 60 years old in good health and CMV-seronegative. CDR3: CASTLGWGQGFNEQFF. Written as DNA, the CDR3 is TGTGCCAGCACCCTAGGGTGGGGACAGGGTTTCAATGAGCAGTTCTTC.